The 3 T cell receptor beta chains listed next were all sequenced from one sample in a study of regulatory T cells in long-lasting Graves disease. The time point was: newly diagnosed GD, antithyroid drugs for less than 3 months. RNA from PBMCs was the source of the TCR library. Construction of the TCR beta libraries employed iRepertoire HTBI primers in conjunction with Arm-PCR of CDR3 regions. TCRdb redid the calling of the multiplex PCR reads with MiXCR, one entry per CDR3 protein. The sample consists of about 470,000 distinct CDR3 sequences, around 16% of them appearing once. These data also formed part of another study, on T cells in Graves' hyperthyroidism and ophthalmopathy.

Sequences were derived from peripheral blood mononuclear cells (PBMCs), sampled at new diagnosis, from a patient treated with antithyroid drugs. These receptors all come from a man aged 35 to 55 with Graves disease.

The V and J genes are TRBV30 and TRBJ1-5, with D tentatively TRBD1 (6 bases). The CDR3 is 13 residues long. CDR1 and CDR2 (germline): GTSNPN, SVGIG (reference sequence). V shed 5 bases and J shed 5 bases, with 13 bases lying between them. The DNA for the CDR3 is TGTGCCTGGGCAGGGGATACCCATCAGCCCCAGCATTTT. Its protein product is CAWAGDTHQPQHF.

CDR3 bases: TGTGCCAGCAGCCACCCATGGGACAGGGACAATGAGCAGTTCTTC. Residues: CASSHPWDRDNEQFF. V usage is TRBV3-1 and J usage is TRBJ2-1; TRBD1 aligns across 9 bases. Germline V gene data show CDR1 as LGHDT and CDR2 as YNNKEL (reference sequence). The CDR3 spans 15 residues. The V and J ends lost 3 bases and 5 bases, in that order; junction bases with no gene match: 5.

This clonotype was seen repeatedly, ten times or more. The chain has TRBV2 and TRBJ1-1; maybe TRBD1 (5 bases). The germline V gene has CDR1 SNHLY and CDR2 FYNNEI. Between the trimmed V and J ends, which lost 10 bases and 1 base, there was a span of 16 bases. The CDR3 consists of 14 residues. Here the CDR3 DNA reads TGTGCCATCGACTGGGGACGGGAGAACACTGAAGCTTTCTTT. Translation: CAIDWGRENTEAFF.